This T cell receptor (beta chain) was profiled in a study of shared T cell receptors in the human thymus. The J segment lost 7 bases and the V segment lost 4 bases, leaving 13 bases of the junction unmatched. CDR1 is MGHRA and CDR2 is YSYEKL in the germline V gene. The CDR3 is 16 residues long. Sequencing was performed with immunoSEQ multiplex PCR; in TCRdb, only in-frame clones are kept and a portion is missing. The table records 720,000 or so clones, approximately 85% of them present only once. The same specimen was also included in a second study, on human thymus T cells. Per that study: Having surgery to correct congenital heart defects, healthy Finnish infants acted as the donors. Corrective cardiac operations yielded the resected thymus tissue. Thymic and blood repertoires showed apparently biased V and J gene usage. Thymic repertoires from unrelated individuals overlapped highly, related research reported.

The specimen sequenced was thymocytes. This chain joins TRBV4-1 and TRBJ2-5, with 9 bases lining up with TRBD1. The clonotype originates from a girl in the first two years of life with a congenital heart defect. The CDR3 DNA reads as TGCGCCAGCAGCCCCCCATGGGACAGGGATAGCGGGACCCAGTACTTC. Translating gives CASSPPWDRDSGTQYF.